The entry below describes one T cell receptor beta chain. The data stem from a study of shared clonotypes between healthy human individuals. CD8 cells regarded as naive lacked CD45RO, were positively chosen for CCR7, and omitted terminally differentiated effector memory CD45RA+ cells. Data came from immunoSEQ multiplex PCR; TCRdb stores just in-frame clones and leaves some out. Among about 600,000 clones listed, roughly 96% were seen once. CDR3 length: 15 residues. Per the germline V gene, CDR1 is MNHEY and CDR2 is SMNVEV (reference sequence). With 4 bases removed from V and 1 base from J, the gap between germline ends came to 13 bases.

The chain uses TRBV27 and TRBJ1-1; D perhaps matches TRBD1 (6 bases). This clonotype was obtained from a woman aged 25-40 years in good health. The source material was naive CD8+ T cells sorted from blood. In nucleotides, the CDR3 is TGTGCCAGCAGTTGGGGGGCGAGGGGGAACACTGAAGCTTTCTTT. Protein product: CASSWGARGNTEAFF.